This TCR beta chain was captured in a study of cytomegalovirus exposure and HLA in healthy donors. This CDR3 is 12 amino acids long. With 4 bases clipped from V and 4 bases from J, the junction kept 1 base outside the gene matches. The germline gives CDR1 LNHDA, CDR2 SQIVND (reference sequence). In the case of this clone: No antigen is known for it.

Whole-study findings and limits: Reports credit the classifier with highly specific, highly sensitive diagnosis of cytomegalovirus status. Trimming of TCR beta V- and J-genes showed a link, identified in a later analysis, to a missense DCLRE1C variant.

The PCR was carried out with 60 Vbeta primers and 13 Jbeta primers. Repertoires were generated with immunoSEQ multiplex PCR, while TCRdb's copy carries only in-frame clones and drops some. This sample yields some 160,000 clones, of which around 78% are seen a single time; roughly 1.5% belongs to the top ten. This clonotype originated in a man aged 40-49 years in good health and CMV-seronegative. The chain carries TRBV19 and TRBJ2-7; 7 bases match TRBD2. Sequencing was done on a sample of PBMCs. The CDR3 sequence is CASSTGLYEQYF. CDR3 in DNA: TGTGCCAGTAGTACGGGACTATACGAGCAGTACTTC.